This T cell receptor beta chain was documented in a study of post-analysis software for immune sequencing data. The overall study: The cohort encompassed relapsing-remitting, secondary progressive and progressive-relapsing multiple sclerosis disease courses.

Notes on this clonotype: Its antigen is still unknown.

The CDR3 extends over 16 amino acids. Looked up from germline, CDR1 is SGHTA and CDR2 is FQGNSA. Study-wide findings and caveats: Five TRBV segments were significantly more frequent in patients than in controls. TRBV5-6, TRBV5-1 and TRBV20-1 were among these segments.

Included in the TCR beta cDNA libraries were unique molecular identifiers. TCRdb re-called the PCR reads with MiXCR, one entry per CDR3 protein. The sample carries a few hundred thousand distinct CDR3 sequences, roughly 36% recorded once. The TCR sequence derives from a girl under 18 with multiple sclerosis. The sample was blood. The V and J genes are TRBV7-2 and TRBJ2-7, with TRBD2 matching 15 bases. With the DNA end fitting TRBJ2-5 better, the J assignment may be wrong. CDR3 residues: CASSPGLAGGRETQYF. The CDR3 bases are TGTGCCAGCAGTCCCGGACTAGCGGGGGGGCGAGAGACCCAGTACTTC.